The sample holds many counts of the clone carrying this T cell receptor beta chain. V lost 3 bases and J lost 3; bases outside the gene matches: 10. This CDR3 contains 16 residues. The germline gives CDR1 SGHVS, CDR2 FQNEAQ. The data were taken from a study of Graves' ophthalmopathy and Graves' hyperthyroidism. Beta-chain TCR CDR3 regions were amplified from RNA transcripts. The authors performed first-round RT-PCR with HTBI primers and then a second-round multiplex PCR. Via MiXCR, TCRdb re-called the multiplex PCR reads, giving one row per CDR3 protein. The sample carries about 50,000 distinct CDR3 sequences, 45% to 55% recorded once.

The sequenced material came from peripheral blood. The chain links TRBV7-8 to TRBJ2-7; 8 nucleotides agree with TRBD2. This TCR came from an adult woman with Graves' ophthalmopathy. The CDR3 region has the DNA TGTGCCAGCAGCTTGGTTCGGCGGGAGGTGTACTACGAGCAGTACTTC. Its translation: CASSLVRREVYYEQYF.